A selection of T cell receptor beta chains follows, all from one sample in a study of cytomegalovirus exposure and HLA in healthy donors. Assay used: immunoSEQ multiplex PCR; TCRdb lists only in-frame clones, some missing. The table lists 90,000 to 120,000 clones, approximately 79% of them singletons. The sequenced sample was PBMCs. The receptors here all came from a woman in her thirties or forties in good health and CMV-seropositive. CDR3s include the opening cysteine and the closing phenylalanine or tryptophan. A D gene is named only where the DNA matches it firmly. Size tells how often a clone was seen (once, few, many) or the class of an expanded clone, and some rows leave it out.

TRBD2,TRBV7-2,TRBJ2-5,-,TGTGCCAGCAGCTCCCAGACTAGCGGGGGGGCGGAGACCCAGTACTTC,CASSSQTSGGAETQYF
TRBD1,TRBV5-1,TRBJ2-1,-,TGCGCCAGCAGCTTGGGACAGGGGAAAGATGAGCAGTTCTTC,CASSLGQGKDEQFF
TRBD2,TRBV7-3,TRBJ2-1,-,TGTGCCAGCAGCACGGGACTAGCGGGGAACAATGAGCAGTTCTTC,CASSTGLAGNNEQFF
-,TRBV29-1,TRBJ1-1,-,TGCAGCCCCCGCGGAGGGTTGGCTGAAGCTTTCTTT,CSPRGGLAEAFF
-,TRBV2,TRBJ2-3,-,TGTGCCAGCAGAGATATCAGTGCTAGCACAGATACGCAGTATTTT,CASRDISASTDTQYF
-,TRBV14,TRBJ1-1,-,TGTGCCAGCAGCCAAGAGGTGAAATGGAATGGAATGGGGAGCACTGAAGCTTTCTTT,CASSQEVKWNGMGSTEAFF
-,TRBV6-5,TRBJ1-4,-,TGTGCCAGCAGTTACTCGTACATCTCAACTAATGAAAAACTGTTTTTT,CASSYSYISTNEKLFF
-,TRBV29-1,TRBJ1-2,-,TGCAGCGTTGTCTCAGGGGACTATGGCTACACCTTC,CSVVSGDYGYTF
-,TRBV4-2,TRBJ1-6,-,TGTGCCAGCAGCCAAGTTATGGGGCCAATCACTGATAATTCACCCCTCCACTTT,CASSQVMGPITDNSPLHF
TRBD1,TRBV11-2,TRBJ2-7,-,TGTGCCAGCAGCCTAGGGACAGGAGTGTACGAGCAGTACTTC,CASSLGTGVYEQYF
TRBD1,TRBV7-9,TRBJ2-7,-,TGTGCCAGCAGCCTTAGGCGGACAGGCACCTACGAGCAGTACTTC,CASSLRRTGTYEQYF
TRBD2,TRBV2,TRBJ2-6,-,TGTGCCAGCAGTTGGGGGGGGACTGGGGCCAACGTCCTGACTTTC,CASSWGGTGANVLTF
-,TRBV18,TRBJ1-6,-,TGTGCCAGCTCAGGGAGGAGCTCCTATAATTCACCCCTCCACTTT,CASSGRSSYNSPLHF
TRBD2,TRBV9,TRBJ2-1,-,TGTGCCAGCAGCACAACCGGGACTAGCAACAATGAGCAGTTCTTC,CASSTTGTSNNEQFF
TRBD1,TRBV5-4,TRBJ1-1,-,TGTGCCAGCAGCGACCCAGGACAGGGAAGTACTGAAGCTTTCTTT,CASSDPGQGSTEAFF
-,TRBV6-5,TRBJ1-6,-,TGTGCCAGCAGTTACTCGAGCGAGGGAGATTCACCCCTCCACTTT,CASSYSSEGDSPLHF
-,TRBV30,TRBJ1-1,-,TGTGCCTGGAGTGTACGTTCCGGTTCCTTGAACACTGAAGCTTTCTTT,CAWSVRSGSLNTEAFF
-,TRBV30,TRBJ1-5,-,TGTGCCTGGAGGGAGGGCGGTGGCAATCAGCCCCAGCATTTT,CAWREGGGNQPQHF
TRBD1,TRBV7-3,TRBJ2-3,-,TGTGCCAGCAGCTCACAGGGGACAGGGGATACGCAGTATTTT,CASSSQGTGDTQYF
-,TRBV5-4,TRBJ1-5,once,TGTGCCAGCAGCTTACCAGGGAATCAGCCCCAGCATTTT,CASSLPGNQPQHF
TRBD1,TRBV4-1,TRBJ1-1,-,TGCGCCAGCAGCCAAGATTATCAGGGGGCTGATCGTACTGAAGCTTTCTTT,CASSQDYQGADRTEAFF
TRBD1,TRBV25-1,TRBJ1-1,many,TGTGCCAGCAGTGAGATGACAGGGCGGACTGAAGCTTTCTTT,CASSEMTGRTEAFF
-,TRBV7-2,TRBJ1-5,-,TGTGCCAGCAGCACCGCGACAGGATTCAATCAGCCCCAGCATTTT,CASSTATGFNQPQHF
TRBD1,TRBV30,TRBJ1-2,-,TGTGCCTGGAGCACAGGGGGTGGCTACACCTTC,CAWSTGGGYTF
-,TRBV2,TRBJ2-3,-,TGTGCCAGCACCGTCCGGGCATCCACTAGCCCAGATACGCAGTATTTT,CASTVRASTSPDTQYF
-,TRBV5-1,TRBJ2-5,-,TGCGCCAGCAGCTTGACGGGAGTGCAAGAGACCCAGTACTTC,CASSLTGVQETQYF
-,TRBV6-1,TRBJ1-1,-,TGTGCCAGCAGTGACGGAGGGCTTTACACTGAAGCTTTCTTT,CASSDGGLYTEAFF
-,TRBV7-2,TRBJ1-2,-,TGTGCCAGCAGCTTAGATTATTCGTCGGGGTATGGCTACACCTTC,CASSLDYSSGYGYTF
-,TRBV11-1,TRBJ2-1,-,TGTGCCAGCAGCTGGGGGGGGCTTAATGAGCAGTTCTTC,CASSWGGLNEQFF
-,TRBV6-5,TRBJ1-5,-,TGTGCCAGCAGTGGGGGGAAGGGGCCCCAGCATTTT,CASSGGKGPQHF
-,TRBV9,TRBJ1-4,-,TGTGCCAGCAGCCCTGGGGCCCCCGAAAAACTGTTTTTT,CASSPGAPEKLFF
TRBD1,TRBV2,TRBJ1-1,once,TGTGCCAGCAGGGAGGAACAGGGGCCCCCGAGGACTGAAGCTTTCTTT,CASREEQGPPRTEAFF
-,TRBV6-6,TRBJ2-7,-,TGTGCCAGCAGTTACCCCGGGACACAGGCGGCCGAGCAGTACTTC,CASSYPGTQAAEQYF
-,TRBV7-3,TRBJ1-2,-,TGTGCCAGCAACCCACCCGCGAAGGAGTTAGAGGATGGCTACACCTTC,CASNPPAKELEDGYTF
-,TRBV5-6,TRBJ2-7,-,TGTGCCAGCACCTCGACCGGGGTACTCTACGAGCAGTACTTC,CASTSTGVLYEQYF
-,TRBV30,TRBJ1-5,-,TGTGCCTGGAGTGGGATCGGAGCCCATCAGCCCCAGCATTTT,CAWSGIGAHQPQHF
-,TRBV29-1,TRBJ2-1,-,TGCAGCGTTGCCACCAGCAATGAGCAGTTCTTC,CSVATSNEQFF
TRBD1,TRBV5-4,TRBJ2-5,-,TGTGCCAGCAGCGCCCGACAGGGTGAGACCCAGTACTTC,CASSARQGETQYF
TRBD1,TRBV29-1,TRBJ2-4,-,TGCAGCGCCCGGGACAGGGAACTAGCCAAAAACATTCAGTACTTC,CSARDRELAKNIQYF
-,TRBV5-1,TRBJ1-2,-,TGCGCCAGCAGCCCGCGACAGGCCCCCTATGGCTACACCTTC,CASSPRQAPYGYTF
-,TRBV18,TRBJ2-5,-,TGTGCCAGCTCCCTAGACCGGGAGACCCAGTACTTC,CASSLDRETQYF
-,TRBV5-4,TRBJ1-1,-,TGTGCCAGCAGCTTTAGGGGGGCGGCGGGAGAGAACACTGAAGCTTTCTTT,CASSFRGAAGENTEAFF
TRBD1,TRBV30,TRBJ1-5,-,TGTGCCTGGAGTCCGGGACAGCATCAGCCCCAGCATTTT,CAWSPGQHQPQHF
TRBD2,TRBV4-2,TRBJ2-1,-,TGTGCCAGCAGCCAAGATAGTAGCGGGGGGCTTAGCTCCTACAATGAGCAGTTCTTC,CASSQDSSGGLSSYNEQFF
-,TRBV7-6,TRBJ1-2,-,TGTGCCAGCAGCCAGAGGGGGTCTCAGGGCTACACCTTC,CASSQRGSQGYTF
TRBD2,TRBV29-1,TRBJ2-5,few,TGCACCTATAGCGGGGCCTCCCAAGAGACCCAGTACTTC,CTYSGASQETQYF